This T cell receptor (beta chain) stems from a study of blood T cell repertoires in COVID-19. The method was immunoSEQ multiplex PCR; TCRdb's version includes in-frame clones alone and lacks a portion of them. There are about 190,000 clones in the sample; 70% to 85% occur only once, and roughly an eighth lies in the top ten. The V segment lost 7 bases and the J segment 7 bases; nucleotides outside the gene matches: 14. CDR1 and CDR2 from the germline V gene are SNHLY and FYNNEI. CDR3 length equals 16 residues. This chain links TRBV2 with TRBJ1-1, with 11 bases fitting TRBD1. Sample: peripheral blood. The source is a woman between 50 and 59 years old with acute or convalescent COVID-19. The CDR3 region is CASKEGTGGYAGEAFF. For the CDR3, the DNA is TGTGCCAGCAAAGAGGGGACAGGGGGGTATGCAGGTGAAGCTTTCTTT. The complete variable domain, with remaining parts taken from reference TRBV2 and TRBJ1-1, reads EPEVTQTPSHQVTQMGQEVILRCVPISNHLYFYWYRQILGQKVEFLVSFYNNEISEKSEIFDDQFSVERPDGSNFTLKIRSTKLEDSAMYFCASKEGTGGYAGEAFFGQGTRLTVV.